This T cell receptor beta chain is drawn from a study of blood T cell repertoires in COVID-19. Study background: Samples came from the United States, Italy and Spain, spanning acute and convalescent COVID-19. Sources were T cells, B-cell-depleted T cells, or PBMCs; the material itself was cDNA or gDNA.

All enrollees were roughly 18 to 100 years old and from some 24 US areas. As handled by the study authors: The assay estimated nucleated cells by amplifying reference gene primers. Assay used: immunoSEQ multiplex PCR; TCRdb lists only in-frame clones, some missing. For V, J and clone size, that table is used; D and trimming come from the DNA. The table has roughly 300,000 clones, roughly 91% seen once; the top ten hold under 3%. The sequence was collected from a woman in her thirties or forties with acute COVID-19. The sequenced sample consisted of PBMCs or T cells enriched from blood (not recorded which).

CDR3 in DNA: TGTGCCACCAGCAGGCGACAGGGGGCTGGTCAGCCCCAGCATTTT. Its protein is CATSRRQGAGQPQHF. The chain links TRBV15 to TRBJ1-5, with 10 bases lining up with TRBD1. This CDR3 is built from 15 residues. After removal of 3 bases from V and 6 bases from J, the junction contained 5 bases not matched to a gene. Germline V gene lookup returns CDR1 LNHNV and CDR2 YYDKDF (reference sequence). The variable domain in full, with the rest retrieved from reference TRBV15 and TRBJ1-5, is DAMVIQNPRYQVTQFGKPVTLSCSQTLNHNVMYWYQQKSSQAPKLLFHYYDKDFNNEADTPDNFQSRRPNTSFCFLDIRSPGLGDTAMYLCATSRRQGAGQPQHFGDGTRLSIL.